This passage covers 12 T cell receptor beta chains from one sample sequenced in a study of vaccination and CD4 T cells after COVID-19. No antigens are known for them. As for treatment: roughly 10-day PBMC culture with coronavirus spike peptide pools or control peptides (ViraFEST assay). Cultured CD4+ T cells had their DNA profiled by the Oncomine TCR Beta short-read assay. TCRdb fed the PCR reads into MiXCR, producing one record per CDR3 protein. The repertoire has about 8,800 distinct CDR3 sequences, under 65% of them found once; the top ten carry around 16%. Sequenced here: cultured CD4+ T cells from blood, sampled after SARS-CoV-2 vaccination. Source of these receptors: a human donor with COVID-19.

The genes are TRBV6-1 and TRBJ2-7; TRBD1 or TRBD2 may be the D gene (5 bases each). Germline CDR1 reads MNHNS; CDR2 reads SASEGT. The CDR3 has 13 residues. Trimming left V 5 bases short and J 2 bases short, with 10 bases between. As DNA, the CDR3 is TGTGCCAGCAGTACGCGAGGGGCCTACGAGCAGTACTTC. Translating gives CASSTRGAYEQYF.

This chain joins TRBV11-1 and TRBJ1-1; D may be TRBD1 (5 bases). The CDR3 has 15 residues. Germline V gene sequence: CDR1 SGHAT, CDR2 FQDESV (reference sequence). With 2 bases removed from V and 2 bases from J, the gap between germline ends came to 12 bases. The CDR3 spells CASSLWSGPNTEAFF. The CDR3 DNA follows: TGTGCCAGCAGCTTATGGTCGGGGCCTAACACTGAAGCTTTCTTT.

The chain joins TRBV24-1 to TRBJ2-3, with 9 bases identical to TRBD2. This CDR3 is built from 17 residues. CDR1 KGHDR and CDR2 SFDVKD come from the germline V gene. The trim removed 7 bases at V and 0 bases at J, leaving 10 bases unmatched. Here the CDR3 DNA reads TGTGCCACCAGCGACCCGTCTAGCGGGGTAAGCACAGATACGCAGTATTTT. Translation gives CATSDPSSGVSTDTQYF.

The chain combines TRBV6-1 with TRBJ2-7, with 8 nucleotides matching TRBD1. V lost 6 bases to trimming and J lost 4 bases; unmatched junction nucleotides: 5. Per the germline V gene, CDR1 is MNHNS and CDR2 is SASEGT. There are 13 residues in the CDR3. The CDR3: CASRPGGVYEQYF. The CDR3 DNA follows: TGTGCCAGCAGGCCAGGGGGCGTATACGAGCAGTACTTC.

DNA of the CDR3: TGTGCCAGCAGCCCCCAAATGACTAGCGGGGGGGCCCACGAGCAGTACTTC. Its protein product is CASSPQMTSGGAHEQYF. The chain has TRBV7-2 and TRBJ2-7; TRBD2 matches at 14 bases. Germline lookup yields CDR1 SGHTA and CDR2 FQGNSA. V dropped 5 bases and J dropped 5; count of bases not matched to a gene: 11. The CDR3 runs 17 residues.

This clonotype was seen only a few times. The chain is built from TRBV7-2 and TRBJ2-1; maybe TRBD2 (5 bases). Germline-derived CDR1 and CDR2 are SGHTA and FQGNSA. V lost 6 bases, J lost 7 bases, and 13 bases lay in between. There are 13 residues in the CDR3. The chain's CDR3 is CASSSYRENEQFF. In DNA, the CDR3 is TGTGCCAGCAGTTCATATAGGGAGAATGAGCAGTTCTTC.

This clonotype is a singleton in its sample. The chain is built from TRBV7-3 and TRBJ2-2; 8 positions match TRBD1. Unmatched junction bases numbered 11, after V lost 4 bases and J lost 1 base. The CDR3 has 18 amino acids. Per germline, CDR1 SGHTA and CDR2 FQGTGA. CDR3 amino acids: CASSSHGPGTGNTGELFF. The CDR3 bases are TGTGCCAGCAGCTCACATGGGCCCGGGACAGGGAACACCGGGGAGCTGTTTTTT.

This rearrangement joins TRBV6-1 to TRBJ1-5; no reliable D call. The CDR3 contains 15 residues. Germline lookup yields CDR1 MNHNS and CDR2 SASEGT. V dropped 1 base and J dropped 2 bases, with 9 bases sitting between them. The chain's CDR3 is CASSEGVARNQPQHF. For the CDR3, the DNA is TGTGCCAGCAGTGAAGGTGTGGCCCGCAATCAGCCCCAGCATTTT.

This chain uses TRBV20-1 with TRBJ2-2, with 8 nucleotides matching TRBD1. J lost 5 bases, V lost 3 bases, and 8 bases had no gene match. Germline CDR1 DFQATT, CDR2 SNEGSKA (reference sequence). CDR3 length equals 15 residues. In DNA form, the CDR3 reads TGCAGTGCTAGCTCCTTGGACAGGGTAACCGGGGAGCTGTTTTTT. Translation gives CSASSLDRVTGELFF.

This chain links TRBV7-9 with TRBJ2-1; weak D call: TRBD2 (5 bases). The CDR3 spans 15 residues. V was clipped by 3 bases and J by 5 bases, with 14 bases between them. Germline loops: CDR1 SEHNR, CDR2 FQNEAQ (reference sequence). The CDR3 region is CASSFRMTTNNEQFF. The DNA of the CDR3 is TGTGCCAGCAGCTTTCGGATGACTACTAACAATGAGCAGTTCTTC. The variable domain in full, with the rest retrieved from reference TRBV7-9 and TRBJ2-1, is DTGVSQNPRHKITKRGQNVTFRCDPISEHNRLYWYRQTLGQGPEFLTYFQNEAQLEKSRLLSDRFSAERPKGSFSTLEIQRTEQGDSAMYLCASSFRMTTNNEQFFGPGTRLTVL.

The rearrangement links TRBV7-9 to TRBJ2-7; 11 bases are a match to TRBD2. CDR1 and CDR2 (germline): SEHNR, FQNEAQ (reference sequence). The junction had 6 bases not matched to a gene; V was cut back by 5 bases and J by 0 bases. This CDR3 contains 16 residues. The CDR3 loop reads CASSNPLAGGSYEQYF. The CDR3 bases are TGTGCCAGCAGCAACCCCCTAGCGGGGGGCTCCTACGAGCAGTACTTC.

The gene calls are TRBV24-1 and TRBJ2-5, with a possible D match to TRBD1 (6 bases). This CDR3 contains 12 residues. The germline V and J ends were trimmed by 8 bases and 2 bases, with 8 bases remaining between them. From germline, CDR1 is KGHDR and CDR2 SFDVKD. The CDR3 region has the DNA TGTGCCACCAAGGGGGTACAAGAGACCCAGTACTTC. Translating it yields CATKGVQETQYF.